The T cell receptor beta chain described here comes from a study of CD8 T cells in ankylosing spondylitis. Broader study findings: Clones linked to the disease showed a CD8+ phenotype. They occurred at relatively low frequencies in peripheral blood. Certain motif variants had earlier appeared in reactive arthritis synovial fluid and blood. In ankylosing spondylitis blood, a motif of seven or eight highly homologous TCR beta variants appeared characteristic. There was reportedly significant enrichment of clones that were disease-linked in matched ankylosing spondylitis synovial fluid.

Via MiXCR, TCRdb re-called the 5' RACE reads, giving one row per CDR3 protein. Of approximately 92,000 distinct CDR3 sequences listed, 7.5% to 9% are singletons. This clonotype was counted many times. The antigen remains undetermined. Trimming cost V 0 bases and J 0 bases; bases outside gene matches: 7. The length of the CDR3 is 17 residues. CDR1 and CDR2 (germline): LGHDT, YNNKEL (reference sequence). The clonotype originates from a male donor with ankylosing spondylitis or in good health (not recorded which). What was sequenced was blood, either unsorted or a sorted T cell fraction (not recorded which). This chain links TRBV3-1 with TRBJ2-7, with 8 bases identical to TRBD2. Here the CDR3 reads CASSQEARRGASYEQYF. The DNA for the CDR3 is TGTGCCAGCAGCCAAGAAGCTCGGCGGGGGGCCTCCTACGAGCAGTACTTC.